Shown below are 17 T cell receptor beta chains from a single sample sequenced in a study of T cell repertoires in cytomegalovirus infection. Antigens of these TCRs are unknown. TCRdb itself ran the reads through MiXCR, one entry per CDR3 protein. Here the sample spans 200,000 to 250,000 distinct CDR3 sequences, roughly 34% being singletons. The starting material was CD8+ T cells from cultured PBMCs, obtained from culture after CMV antigen stimulation. The receptors originated from a human donor in good health (CMV status not recorded). Some clones in this sample may be carry-over from other donors' samples.

The chain uses TRBV7-9 and TRBJ2-7; 10 nucleotides align to TRBD1. The V gene's germline CDR1 is SEHNR and CDR2 FQNEAQ (reference sequence). J was trimmed by 3 bases and V by 5 bases; bases with no gene match: 4. This CDR3 contains 14 residues. The CDR3 reads CASSPWDRGYEQYF. The CDR3 DNA reads TGTGCCAGCAGCCCGTGGGACAGGGGCTACGAGCAGTACTTC.

The V gene is TRBV28, the J gene TRBJ2-2, with unresolved D. Looked up from germline, CDR1 is MDHEN and CDR2 is SYDVKM. This CDR3 has 15 residues. With 5 bases removed from V and 2 bases from J, the gap between germline ends came to 12 bases. The CDR3 nucleotides are TGTGCCAGCAGTCCATTCATGGTAAACACCGGGGAGCTGTTTTTT. Translation gives CASSPFMVNTGELFF.

This rearrangement joins TRBV7-9 to TRBJ1-2; 7 bases align to TRBD1. Per germline, CDR1 SEHNR and CDR2 FQNEAQ (reference sequence). CDR3 length: 15 amino acids. V was pared by 5 bases and J by 4 bases, with 10 bases of the junction left unmatched. The CDR3 DNA is TGTGCCAGCAGCGTCCAGGGGGGGGACAGCTATGGCTACACCTTC. It specifies CASSVQGGDSYGYTF.

V usage is TRBV19 and J usage is TRBJ1-2; D unresolved. Germline-derived CDR1 and CDR2 are LNHDA and SQIVND (reference sequence). With 3 bases removed from V and 7 bases from J, the gap between germline ends came to 21 bases. The CDR3 contains 16 residues. The CDR3 DNA reads TGTGCCAGTAGTATGCCCTACTCAACTGCGTTTTTTGGCTACACCTTC. Protein product: CASSMPYSTAFFGYTF. Filled out from reference TRBV19 and TRBJ1-2, the complete variable domain reads DGGITQSPKYLFRKEGQNVTLSCEQNLNHDAMYWYRQDPGQGLRLIYYSQIVNDFQKGDIAEGYSVSREKKESFPLTVTSAQKNPTAFYLCASSMPYSTAFFGYTFGSGTRLTVV.

This clonotype occurred once. V is TRBV5-5 and J is TRBJ1-2; D may be TRBD1 (5 bases). Germline V gives CDR1 SGHKS, CDR2 YYEKEE (reference sequence). V was cut by 0 bases and J by 1 base, with 13 bases left in between. The CDR3 has 16 residues. Here the CDR3 DNA reads TGTGCCAGCAGCTTGGAGGGGCGGACCTTTAACTATGGCTACACCTTC. Its translation is CASSLEGRTFNYGYTF.

Turning to this clonotype: One junction end does not reproduce the germline sequence, and a read error may be involved. The chain employs TRBV13 and TRBJ2-1; 11 positions match TRBD2. This CDR3 is 16 amino acids long. CDR1 PRHDT and CDR2 FYEKMQ come from the germline V gene (reference sequence). CDR3 loop: CASSSSSGGNYNEQFF. In DNA form, the CDR3 reads TGCGCCAGCAGCTCCTCTAGCGGGGGGAATTACAATGAGCAGTTCTTC.

This clonotype was counted between two and nine times. The V gene is TRBV7-2, the J gene TRBJ2-5, with D unclear. The CDR3 sequence is 14 residues long. Trimming took 3 bases from V and 5 from J, leaving 13 bases between them. Germline V gives CDR1 SGHTA, CDR2 FQGNSA. The CDR3 region has the DNA TGTGCCAGCAGCTTTGGGGTTGAGTTTGAGACCCAGTACTTC. Translating gives CASSFGVEFETQYF.

V usage is TRBV12-3 or TRBV12-4 and J usage is TRBJ2-4; D gene uncertain. This CDR3 comprises 14 residues. V was pared by 6 bases and J by 0 bases, with 9 bases between. The CDR3 here is CASRTSLAKNIQYF. In nucleotides, the CDR3 is TGTGCCAGCAGGACAAGTCTAGCCAAAAACATTCAGTACTTC.

This clonotype was seen a handful of times. The gene calls are TRBV5-6 and TRBJ2-1, with TRBD2 matching over 7 bases. CDR1 and CDR2 from the germline V gene are SGHDT and YYEEEE. This CDR3 has 15 amino acids. With V trimmed by 0 bases and J by 0 bases, 0 bases remained unmatched. The CDR3 here is CASSLGGGSYNEQFF. The DNA of the CDR3 is TGTGCCAGCAGCTTGGGGGGGGGCTCCTACAATGAGCAGTTCTTC.

The chain joins TRBV7-9 to TRBJ2-6, with unresolved D. CDR3 length: 13 residues. V lost 8 bases to trimming and J lost 4 bases, with 9 bases between them. CDR1 and CDR2 (germline): SEHNR, FQNEAQ (reference sequence). CDR3 protein: CASPPAGANVLTF. The CDR3, as DNA: TGTGCCAGCCCCCCCGCGGGGGCCAACGTCCTGACTTTC.

V usage is TRBV3-1 and J usage is TRBJ1-1; a weak D match, TRBD1 (6 bases). V dropped 5 bases and J dropped 5 bases, with 18 bases sitting between them. The germline gives CDR1 LGHDT, CDR2 YNNKEL (reference sequence). CDR3 length: 15 residues. CDR3 DNA: TGTGCCAGCAGCTCACCCGAAGAGGGGGAAACTGAAGCTTTCTTT. As protein: CASSSPEEGETEAFF.

This clonotype was counted ten times or more. The V call is TRBV12-3 or TRBV12-4, the J call TRBJ2-2; maybe TRBD1 (6 bases). Deletions cut 5 bases from V and 3 bases from J, with 7 bases between. The CDR3 runs 13 residues. This CDR3 is CASSPGDTGELFF. CDR3 sequence (DNA): TGTGCCAGCAGTCCAGGGGACACCGGGGAGCTGTTTTTT.

This chain uses TRBV6-6 with TRBJ1-1, with D uncertain. V was cut by 8 bases and J by 2 bases, with 12 bases left in between. Germline V gene data show CDR1 as MNHNY and CDR2 as SVGAGI (reference sequence). CDR3 size: 13 residues. CDR3 in amino acids: CASLTRVNTEAFF. The CDR3 coding sequence is TGTGCCAGCCTAACAAGGGTTAACACTGAAGCTTTCTTT.

This clonotype turned up a few times. V is TRBV12-3 or TRBV12-4 and J is TRBJ2-5; D is uncertain. The CDR3 totals 13 residues. With 8 bases removed from V and 0 bases from J, the gap between germline ends came to 10 bases. The CDR3 coding sequence is TGTGCCAGCGGACGGCTGTACCAAGAGACCCAGTACTTC. Translation: CASGRLYQETQYF.

This clonotype was found many times. This chain links TRBV12-3 or TRBV12-4 with TRBJ2-3, with 11 bases lining up with TRBD2. The CDR3 is made up of 14 amino acids. V shed 5 bases, J shed 10 bases, and the junction held 8 bases outside the gene matches. This CDR3 is CASSLSGGAIAQYF. The CDR3 DNA reads TGTGCCAGCAGTCTTAGCGGGGGGGCCATCGCGCAGTATTTT.

This clonotype was counted a few times. This rearrangement joins TRBV27 to TRBJ2-7, with TRBD1 matching over 7 bases. V gave up 6 bases and J gave up 2 bases; unmatched junction bases: 4. Germline V gene lookup returns CDR1 MNHEY and CDR2 SMNVEV (reference sequence). This CDR3 region has 13 residues. CDR3 sequence reads: CASSVTGTYEQYF. CDR3 bases: TGTGCCAGCAGCGTGACAGGGACCTACGAGCAGTACTTC.

This clonotype was picked up one time. The chain has TRBV28 and TRBJ1-2, with no clear D. V was cut by 3 bases and J by 6 bases, with 17 bases left in between. Looked up from germline, CDR1 is MDHEN and CDR2 is SYDVKM. The CDR3 is made up of 15 amino acids. CDR3 DNA sequence: TGTGCCAGCAGTTTTTTGATCCCCGGCCTAAATGGCTACACCTTC. It yields the protein CASSFLIPGLNGYTF.